This T cell receptor beta chain was recovered during a study of response to subunit inactivated influenza vaccine. Study results and limitations: T cells newly recruited by each seasonal influenza vaccination are few, the authors suggested.

Trimming stripped 7 bases from V and 6 bases from J, with 12 bases between. Germline assignment: CDR1 DFQATT and CDR2 SNEGSKA (reference sequence). The CDR3 runs 11 residues. This clonotype has ten or more counts. Its antigen is unknown. TCRdb recomputed calls from the RT-PCR reads with MiXCR, one row per CDR3 protein. This table has 500,000 or so distinct CDR3 sequences, 11% appearing once. The sequences come from PBMCs from blood, collected 45 days after vaccination. The clonotype was recovered from a man aged 45-65 years who received an inactivated influenza vaccine. This chain joins TRBV20-1 and TRBJ2-5, with D tentatively TRBD2 (5 bases). CDR3: CSVHRGKTQYF. CDR3 nucleotides: TGCAGTGTACACCGAGGGAAGACCCAGTACTTC.